The next 9 T cell receptor beta chains were all read from a single sample in a study of blood T cell repertoires in COVID-19. Sequencing used immunoSEQ multiplex PCR; TCRdb keeps in-frame clones, though not all of them. The sample consists of around 200,000 clones, about 86% of them appearing once. Sequenced: peripheral blood. Every receptor here comes from a man aged 70-80 years with active or convalescent COVID-19.

The V gene is TRBV9, the J gene TRBJ2-5; 9 nucleotides line up with TRBD1. The V gene end was trimmed by 3 bases and the J gene end by 4 bases; junction bases not matched to a gene: 4. The CDR3 runs to 14 residues. The germline gives CDR1 SGDLS, CDR2 YYNGEE. This CDR3 reads CASSATGGIETQYF. CDR3 in DNA: TGTGCCAGCAGCGCCACAGGGGGCATAGAGACCCAGTACTTC. Together with reference TRBV9 and TRBJ2-5, the CDR3 gives the full variable domain: DSGVTQTPKHLITATGQRVTLRCSPRSGDLSVYWYQQSLDQGLQFLIQYYNGEERAKGNILERFSAQQFPDLHSELNLSSLELGDSALYFCASSATGGIETQYFGPGTRLLVL.

The V call is TRBV4-3, the J call TRBJ2-7; no reliable D call. CDR1 is LGHNA and CDR2 is YSLEER in the germline V gene. V was pared by 0 bases and J by 2 bases, with 11 bases between. This CDR3 spans 15 amino acids. CDR3 region: CASSQDQPGTYEQYF. Written as DNA, the CDR3 is TGCGCCAGCAGCCAAGATCAGCCAGGTACCTACGAGCAGTACTTC.

This clone was counted once. The chain employs TRBV5-1 and TRBJ1-2; possible D gene TRBD1, 5 bases. V was shortened by 4 bases and J by 9 bases, with 25 bases between the two germline ends. Germline V lookup: CDR1 SGHRS, CDR2 YFSETQ. The CDR3 has 16 residues. CDR3 bases: TGCGCCAGCAGCCCCTCTTTGACGGGGGTTCCTATTAGCTACACCTTC. Its translation is CASSPSLTGVPISYTF.

The chain has TRBV9 and TRBJ2-5; weak D call: TRBD2 (5 bases). The V gene's germline CDR1 is SGDLS and CDR2 YYNGEE. Trimming stripped 3 bases from V and 3 bases from J, with 9 bases between. The CDR3 has 13 amino acids. Written as DNA, the CDR3 is TGTGCCAGCAGCGAAGGACTTGAAGAGACCCAGTACTTC. Its translation: CASSEGLEETQYF. Using reference TRBV9 and TRBJ2-5 for the parts outside the CDR3, the full variable domain is DSGVTQTPKHLITATGQRVTLRCSPRSGDLSVYWYQQSLDQGLQFLIQYYNGEERAKGNILERFSAQQFPDLHSELNLSSLELGDSALYFCASSEGLEETQYFGPGTRLLVL.

V gene TRBV11-2 combines with J gene TRBJ1-6; 7 bases match TRBD1. In germline, CDR1 is SGHAT, CDR2 FQNNGV. The CDR3 consists of 15 residues. J gave up 4 bases and V 7 bases, and 7 bases lay outside the gene matches. CDR3 loop: CASTFRDRYNSPLHF. DNA for the CDR3: TGTGCCAGCACCTTCAGGGACAGATATAATTCACCCCTCCACTTT.

Concerning this clone: This sample includes further DNA sequences coding for the same CDR3. The chain recombines TRBV5-1 with TRBJ1-5; D remains ambiguous. There are 13 residues in the CDR3. The V end was cut by 0 bases, the J end by 5 bases, with 6 bases between. Per germline, CDR1 SGHRS and CDR2 YFSETQ. CDR3 bases: TGCGCCAGCAGCTTGGACAGAGATCAGCCCCAGCATTTT. Residues: CASSLDRDQPQHF.

The chain is built from TRBV2 and TRBJ1-4; TRBD1 aligns across 9 bases. Trimming removed 4 bases from V and 7 bases from J; junction bases left unmatched: 1. Germline CDR1 reads SNHLY; CDR2 reads FYNNEI. This CDR3 has 13 residues. CDR3: CASSVQGAEKLFF. DNA for the CDR3: TGTGCCAGCAGTGTACAGGGGGCTGAAAAACTGTTTTTT.

The chain employs TRBV6-5 and TRBJ1-1, with D perhaps matching TRBD1 (6 bases). The V end lost 4 bases, the J end lost 6 bases, and 21 bases lay between the germline ends. The CDR3 totals 16 residues. Germline V gene lookup returns CDR1 MNHEY and CDR2 SVGAGI. The CDR3 loop reads CASSSPRSRGAPEAFF. The CDR3 DNA follows: TGTGCCAGCAGTTCCCCCCGATCCAGGGGCGCCCCTGAAGCTTTCTTT.

This clone has a single count. This clone may be a read error of a much larger clone one base away. In the same sample, other DNA sequences code for this CDR3. The chain uses TRBV18 and TRBJ2-3; D unresolved. This CDR3 has 12 residues. Per the germline V gene, CDR1 is KGHSH and CDR2 is LQKENI. V dropped 3 bases and J dropped 2 bases, with 3 bases sitting between them. The CDR3, as DNA: TGTGCCAGCTCACCCTACACAGATACGCAGTATTTT. As protein: CASSPYTDTQYF.